This record covers a single T cell receptor (beta chain). The CDR3 sequence is 14 residues long. Trimming pared 1 base from V and 13 bases from J, leaving 14 bases between. Looked up from germline, CDR1 is LGHDT and CDR2 is YNNKEL (reference sequence). This specimen belongs to a study of blood T cell repertoires in COVID-19. Study information: PBMCs, B-cell-depleted T cells, or T cells were the source of the cDNA or gDNA that made up the material.

Authors' data handling: From reference gene primer amplification, estimates of nucleated cell counts were derived. Libraries were prepared by immunoSEQ multiplex PCR; TCRdb keeps only in-frame clonotypes and omits some of them. V, J and clone size are taken as reported in that table, and D and trimming were inferred from the DNA itself. The sample includes around 170,000 clones, about 88% of them seen just once. Material: peripheral blood. This clonotype was sampled from a man aged 55 to 69 with acute or convalescent COVID-19. This chain connects TRBV3-1 (or the pseudogene TRBV3-2) to TRBJ1-6; D is perhaps TRBD1 (5 bases). In DNA, the CDR3 is TGTGCCAGCAGCCAAGCAGGGCCCCGTGTCCCCCTCCACTTT. It specifies CASSQAGPRVPLHF.